A single sample gave rise to the 26 T cell receptor beta chains below, sequenced in a study of siplizumab effects on memory and regulatory T cells. Sequencing was performed with immunoSEQ multiplex PCR; in TCRdb, only in-frame clones are kept and a portion is missing. The profile shows approximately 94,000 clones, roughly 96% of them singletons. The sequencing input was naive CD4+ T cells sorted from blood. The origin of the receptors is a human donor in good health.

V gene TRBV25-1 combines with J gene TRBJ1-2; 7 bases line up with TRBD1. CDR1 MGHDK and CDR2 SYGVNS come from the germline V gene. The length of the CDR3 is 16 residues. V was pared by 2 bases and J by 6 bases, with 12 bases of the junction left unmatched. The CDR3 is CASSEIRSTGFHGYTF. As DNA, the CDR3 is TGTGCCAGCAGTGAAATTAGGTCGACAGGGTTTCATGGCTACACCTTC.

The count of this clone is one. The chain employs TRBV2 and TRBJ2-4, with 10 bases that match TRBD1. Germline trimming cut 5 bases from V and 7 bases from J; bases unmatched to any gene: 2. The CDR3 has 13 residues. Germline lookup yields CDR1 SNHLY and CDR2 FYNNEI. The CDR3 sequence is CASSRDRGNIQYF. The CDR3 DNA reads TGTGCCAGCAGTCGGGACAGGGGTAACATTCAGTACTTC.

This chain's CDR3 is CASSPPGLAPEQYF. The CDR3 bases are TGTGCCAGCTCACCACCGGGGCTCGCTCCCGAGCAGTACTTC. The V call is TRBV18, the J call TRBJ2-7, with D tentatively TRBD1 (5 bases). Trimming cost V 0 bases and J 6 bases, with 12 bases left between them. CDR1 is KGHSH, CDR2 LQKENI, per germline. CDR3 length: 14 residues.

V and J are TRBV7-9 and TRBJ1-4; 8 nucleotides line up with TRBD1. V lost 7 bases and J lost 2; bases outside the gene matches: 9. CDR3 size: 16 residues. In germline, CDR1 is SEHNR, CDR2 FQNEAQ (reference sequence). In nucleotides, the CDR3 is TGTGCCAGCACCCACCACAGGGGGGCCACTAATGAAAAACTGTTTTTT. Residues: CASTHHRGATNEKLFF.

This chain links TRBV4-2 with TRBJ2-1; weak D call: TRBD2 (5 bases). Germline V gene data show CDR1 as LGHNA and CDR2 as YNFKEQ. Trimming took 0 bases from V and 0 from J, leaving 15 bases between them. The CDR3 loop spans 18 amino acids. As DNA, the CDR3 is TGTGCCAGCAGCCAAGATTTAGGTTGGGAGTCCTCCTACAATGAGCAGTTCTTC. It translates to CASSQDLGWESSYNEQFF.

V gene TRBV9 combines with J gene TRBJ2-3; D is unclear. The CDR3 loop spans 16 amino acids. The germline gives CDR1 SGDLS, CDR2 YYNGEE. V was pared by 0 bases and J by 3 bases, with 14 bases between. CDR3 sequence: CASSVEGYDWTDTQYF. CDR3 DNA sequence: TGTGCCAGCAGCGTAGAAGGGTATGATTGGACAGATACGCAGTATTTT. The whole variable domain, remainder taken from reference TRBV9 and TRBJ2-3, is DSGVTQTPKHLITATGQRVTLRCSPRSGDLSVYWYQQSLDQGLQFLIQYYNGEERAKGNILERFSAQQFPDLHSELNLSSLELGDSALYFCASSVEGYDWTDTQYFGPGTRLTVL.

V gene TRBV7-2 combines with J gene TRBJ2-5; 12 bases line up with TRBD2. Trimming cost V 5 bases and J 2 bases; bases outside gene matches: 3. Germline CDR1 and CDR2: SGHTA and FQGNSA. The CDR3 sequence is 15 residues long. CDR3: CASSLGLAGQETQYF. In DNA, the CDR3 is TGTGCCAGCAGCCTTGGACTAGCGGGGCAAGAGACCCAGTACTTC. Filled out from reference TRBV7-2 and TRBJ2-5, the complete variable domain reads GAGVSQSPSNKVTEKGKDVELRCDPISGHTALYWYRQSLGQGLEFLIYFQGNSAPDKSGLPSDRFSAERTGGSVSTLTIQRTQQEDSAVYLCASSLGLAGQETQYFGPGTRLLVL.

The chain is built from TRBV18 and TRBJ2-5; D possibly corresponds to TRBD1 (5 bases). Germline CDR1 is KGHSH and CDR2 is LQKENI. V gave up 4 bases and J gave up 4 bases, with 13 bases separating them. CDR3 length: 14 amino acids. The chain's CDR3 is CASSLLHQGETQYF. CDR3 nucleotides: TGTGCCAGCTCACTCCTCCACCAGGGAGAGACCCAGTACTTC.

This chain connects TRBV2 to TRBJ2-3, with 8 bases identical to TRBD2. After removal of 4 bases from V and 4 bases from J, the junction contained 7 bases not matched to a gene. Germline CDR1 and CDR2: SNHLY and FYNNEI. The CDR3 is made up of 15 amino acids. This chain's CDR3 is CASSGERGRADTQYF. The CDR3 DNA is TGTGCCAGCAGTGGCGAGCGGGGGAGGGCAGATACGCAGTATTTT.

This clone was detected once. The chain is built from TRBV5-6 and TRBJ2-1; a weak D match, TRBD2 (5 bases). Germline assignment: CDR1 SGHDT and CDR2 YYEEEE. V was cut by 2 bases and J by 7 bases, with 10 bases left in between. This CDR3 has 13 amino acids. This CDR3 reads CASSFGGSNEQFF. In DNA, the CDR3 is TGTGCCAGCAGCTTCGGCGGGTCAAATGAGCAGTTCTTC.

V is TRBV4-3 and J is TRBJ1-2, with D possibly being TRBD1 (6 bases). Looked up from germline, CDR1 is LGHNA and CDR2 is YSLEER. The CDR3 runs 13 residues. Trimming took off 4 bases at V and 2 bases at J, with 8 bases between the two ends. In nucleotides, the CDR3 is TGCGCCAGCAGCCCAGACAGGAACTATGGCTACACCTTC. Its translation is CASSPDRNYGYTF.

The chain uses TRBV4-1 and TRBJ2-7; 9 bases agree with TRBD1. This CDR3 spans 17 amino acids. CDR1 MGHRA and CDR2 YSYEKL come from the germline V gene. Trimming removed 0 bases from V and 4 bases from J; junction bases left unmatched: 10. Here the CDR3 DNA reads TGCGCCAGCAGCCAAGATCACGGGGGGACAGGGACTTACGAGCAGTACTTC. It yields the protein CASSQDHGGTGTYEQYF.

The chain recombines TRBV7-2 with TRBJ2-1; TRBD2 agrees at 9 bases. The V segment lost 1 base and the J segment 5 bases; nucleotides outside the gene matches: 9. Germline V gene data show CDR1 as SGHTA and CDR2 as FQGNSA. The CDR3 sequence is 17 residues long. The CDR3 DNA reads TGTGCCAGCAGCTTAGTGGTGGCTAGCGGGGTTCACAATGAGCAGTTCTTC. Protein: CASSLVVASGVHNEQFF.

The rearrangement uses TRBV7-2 and TRBJ1-1, with D perhaps TRBD1 (6 bases). The germline gives CDR1 SGHTA, CDR2 FQGNSA. The CDR3 runs 15 residues. V lost 7 bases, J lost 3 bases, and 18 bases lay in between. CDR3 sequence reads: CASNLGGASDTEAFF. Written as DNA, the CDR3 is TGTGCCAGCAACCTGGGGGGGGCGTCAGACACTGAAGCTTTCTTT.

The J gene is TRBJ1-3, the V gene TRBV15, with D uncertain. The CDR3 is 13 residues long. CDR1 LNHNV and CDR2 YYDKDF come from the germline V gene (reference sequence). V was shortened by 3 bases and J by 3 bases, with 6 bases between the two germline ends. The CDR3 loop is CATSRGGGNTIYF. In nucleotides, the CDR3 is TGTGCCACCAGCAGGGGAGGTGGAAACACCATATATTTT.

The chain combines TRBV5-4 with TRBJ1-2, with D unclear. The germline gives CDR1 SGHNT, CDR2 YYREEE (reference sequence). The CDR3 spans 16 residues. V shed 3 bases and J shed 6 bases, with 21 bases lying between them. The CDR3 coding sequence is TGTGCCAGCAGCTCCGGCGACACCAACTATTGGGATGGCTACACCTTC. Its translation: CASSSGDTNYWDGYTF.

The rearrangement joins TRBV5-1 to TRBJ2-5; the D gene is possibly TRBD1 (6 bases). The CDR3 contains 17 residues. CDR1 is SGHRS and CDR2 is YFSETQ in the germline V gene. Trimming stripped 0 bases from V and 0 bases from J, with 15 bases between. The CDR3 DNA reads TGCGCCAGCAGCTTGGATGGGGACATTAAGTACCAAGAGACCCAGTACTTC. It codes for CASSLDGDIKYQETQYF.

The chain employs TRBV5-1 and TRBJ2-3; weak D call: TRBD1 (6 bases). The CDR3 runs 16 residues. Trimming pared 3 bases from V and 6 bases from J, leaving 20 bases between. In germline, CDR1 is SGHRS, CDR2 YFSETQ. The CDR3 coding sequence is TGCGCCAGCAGCTCTAGACAGGAGATGTTTGGGGATACGCAGTATTTT. Amino acids: CASSSRQEMFGDTQYF.

The V gene is TRBV5-1, the J gene TRBJ2-2, with D hard to call. Germline V gene lookup returns CDR1 SGHRS and CDR2 YFSETQ. The germline V and J ends were trimmed by 2 bases and 3 bases, with 11 bases remaining between them. The CDR3 contains 15 residues. The CDR3 DNA sequence: TGCGCCAGCAGCTTTAGGAGCGATGACACCGGGGAGCTGTTTTTT. Protein: CASSFRSDDTGELFF. The full variable domain, completed using reference TRBV5-1 and TRBJ2-2, is KAGVTQTPRYLIKTRGQQVTLSCSPISGHRSVSWYQQTPGQGLQFLFEYFSETQRNKGNFPGRFSGRQFSNSRSEMNVSTLELGDSALYLCASSFRSDDTGELFFGEGSRLTVL.

This sequence joins TRBV27 and TRBJ2-7; D gene ambiguous. The CDR3 is 11 residues long. The germline CDR1 and CDR2 sequences are MNHEY and SMNVEV (reference sequence). Trimming stripped 6 bases from V and 7 bases from J, with 10 bases between. The CDR3 loop reads CASRGVGEQYF. The CDR3, as DNA: TGTGCCAGCAGAGGAGTCGGGGAGCAGTACTTC.

For the CDR3, the DNA is TGTGCCAGCAGGGGGACAGCCGGTGAAAAACTGTTTTTT. Translation gives CASRGTAGEKLFF. V is TRBV28 and J is TRBJ1-4; the match to TRBD1 covers 7 bases. V trimming: 6 bases; J trimming: 7 bases; junction bases outside the gene matches: 5. This CDR3 is 13 amino acids long. CDR1 is MDHEN, CDR2 SYDVKM, per germline. The full variable domain, its missing parts supplied by reference TRBV28 and TRBJ1-4, is DVKVTQSSRYLVKRTGEKVFLECVQDMDHENMFWYRQDPGLGLRLIYFSYDVKMKEKGDIPEGYSVSREKKERFSLILESASTNQTSMYLCASRGTAGEKLFFGSGTQLSVL.

The chain joins TRBV5-1 to TRBJ2-7; TRBD1 aligns across 8 bases. With 0 bases clipped from V and 5 bases from J, the junction kept 7 bases outside the gene matches. The CDR3 runs 15 residues. Germline-derived CDR1 and CDR2 are SGHRS and YFSETQ. The CDR3 nucleotides read TGCGCCAGCAGCTTGGGGGGACAGGTTGGTCACGAGCAGTACTTC. This codes for CASSLGGQVGHEQYF.

V and J are TRBV5-5 and TRBJ1-3, with a possible D match to TRBD1 (5 bases). Germline CDR1 SGHKS, CDR2 YYEKEE (reference sequence). This CDR3 has 15 amino acids. V was cut by 4 bases and J by 4 bases, with 15 bases left in between. CDR3 DNA: TGTGCCAGCAGCCGTGGGGCACTGGGGGGAAACACCATATATTTT. Its protein is CASSRGALGGNTIYF.

This clone has only one observation. The CDR3, as DNA: TGCGCCAGCAGCCAAGGACAGGGGGCGAACACCGGGGAGCTGTTTTTT. This translates into CASSQGQGANTGELFF. The gene calls are TRBV4-1 and TRBJ2-2; TRBD1 matches 9 bases. The CDR3 is made up of 16 amino acids. With 1 base clipped from V and 0 bases from J, the junction kept 0 bases outside the gene matches. Germline V gives CDR1 MGHRA, CDR2 YSYEKL.

The gene calls are TRBV7-2 and TRBJ2-5, with 11 bases matching TRBD2. Germline values: CDR1 SGHTA, CDR2 FQGNSA. The junction had 8 bases not matched to a gene; V was cut back by 6 bases and J by 5 bases. The CDR3 contains 15 residues. The CDR3 here is CASSPVAGGIETQYF. The CDR3 DNA sequence: TGTGCCAGCAGTCCCGTAGCGGGGGGGATTGAGACCCAGTACTTC. The complete variable domain, with remaining parts taken from reference TRBV7-2 and TRBJ2-5, reads GAGVSQSPSNKVTEKGKDVELRCDPISGHTALYWYRQSLGQGLEFLIYFQGNSAPDKSGLPSDRFSAERTGGSVSTLTIQRTQQEDSAVYLCASSPVAGGIETQYFGPGTRLLVL.

The chain links TRBV19 to TRBJ1-2; D unclear. This CDR3 is built from 16 residues. Per the germline V gene, CDR1 is LNHDA and CDR2 is SQIVND (reference sequence). V was cut by 3 bases and J by 7 bases, with 21 bases left in between. The CDR3 reads CASSIPYHGVQAGYTF. CDR3 in DNA: TGTGCCAGTAGTATCCCATACCACGGGGTTCAGGCTGGCTACACCTTC. Drawing the rest from reference TRBV19 and TRBJ1-2, the complete variable domain is DGGITQSPKYLFRKEGQNVTLSCEQNLNHDAMYWYRQDPGQGLRLIYYSQIVNDFQKGDIAEGYSVSREKKESFPLTVTSAQKNPTAFYLCASSIPYHGVQAGYTFGSGTRLTVV.